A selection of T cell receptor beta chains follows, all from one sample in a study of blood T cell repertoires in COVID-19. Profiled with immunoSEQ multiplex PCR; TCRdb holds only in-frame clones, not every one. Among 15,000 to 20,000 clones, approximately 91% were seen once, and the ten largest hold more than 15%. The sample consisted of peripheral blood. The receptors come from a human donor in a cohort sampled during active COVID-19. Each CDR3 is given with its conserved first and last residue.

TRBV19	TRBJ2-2	CASSIDGGAPNAGELFF
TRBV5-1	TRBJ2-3	CASSPSLGGLYTDTQYF
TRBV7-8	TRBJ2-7	CASSAGLANYEQYF
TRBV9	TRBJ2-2	CASSVGGVVSGELFF
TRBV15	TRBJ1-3	CATSRGQVAGNTIYF
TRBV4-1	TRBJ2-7	CASSQGGLLGGEQYF
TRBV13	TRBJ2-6	CASSKDGQGREAGANVLTF
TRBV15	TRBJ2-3	CATSWGTRGGDTQYF
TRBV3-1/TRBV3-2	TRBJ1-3	CASSQSGGSGNTIYF
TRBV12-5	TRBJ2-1	CASGPTAVPLDEQFF
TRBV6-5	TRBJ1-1	CASSPTVNTEAFF
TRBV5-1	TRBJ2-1	CASSRGDSTYNEQFF
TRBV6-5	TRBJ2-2	CASSRLQGSGELFF
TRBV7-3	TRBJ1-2	CASSLTDRERNGYTF
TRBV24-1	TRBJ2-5	CATSDGGRRGETQYF
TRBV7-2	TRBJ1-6	CASSLAGTANSPLHF
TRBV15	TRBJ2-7	CATSIWGDSYEQYF
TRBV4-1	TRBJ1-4	CASSQLRQWEKLFF
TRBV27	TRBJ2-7	CASRNGPLGEQYF
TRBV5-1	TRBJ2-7	CASSTSLAEGPGEQYF
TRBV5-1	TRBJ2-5	CASSLGPGEETQYF
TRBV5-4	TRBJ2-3	CASSLRSGADTQYF
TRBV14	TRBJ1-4	CASSRDRGNTNEKLFF
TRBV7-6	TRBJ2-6	CASSANRGSGANVLTF
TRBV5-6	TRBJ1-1	CASSLGQKNTEAFF
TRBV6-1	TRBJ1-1	CASSEWQNTEAFF
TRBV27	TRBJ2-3	CASKPQGLFDTQYF
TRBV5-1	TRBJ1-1	CASDSALFMNTEAFF
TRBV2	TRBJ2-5	CASSERLARQETQYF
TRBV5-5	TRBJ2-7	CASSSTGTPTYEQYF
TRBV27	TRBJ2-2	CASRKNGGINTGELFF
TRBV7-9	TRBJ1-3	CASSRRQGGNTIYF
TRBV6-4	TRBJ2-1	CASSVLAGEFNEQFF
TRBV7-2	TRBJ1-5	CASSPHPGGNQPQHF
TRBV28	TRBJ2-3	CASSQTSGRRDTQYF
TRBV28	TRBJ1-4	CASSIQRWTNEKLFF
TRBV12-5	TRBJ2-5	CASGLGRTGGQETQYF
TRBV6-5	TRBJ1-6	CATKSTGLYSPLHF
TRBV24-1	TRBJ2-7	CATSAGTAPYEQYF
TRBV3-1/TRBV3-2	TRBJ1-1	CASSQVGDTEAFF
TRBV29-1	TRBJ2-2	CSVFAQGTGELFF
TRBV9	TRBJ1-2	CASSGGGGANYGYTF
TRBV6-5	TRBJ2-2	CASSWSGGPGELFF
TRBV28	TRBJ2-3	CASKEVTDTQYF
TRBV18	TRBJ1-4	CASSATGSEKLFF
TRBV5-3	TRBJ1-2	CASEGAGGYTF
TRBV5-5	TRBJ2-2	CASSLITTNTGELFF
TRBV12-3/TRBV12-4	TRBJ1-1	CASRPGRATEAFF
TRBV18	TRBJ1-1	CASSLTGERTEAFF
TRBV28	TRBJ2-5	CASSTGTTQETQYF